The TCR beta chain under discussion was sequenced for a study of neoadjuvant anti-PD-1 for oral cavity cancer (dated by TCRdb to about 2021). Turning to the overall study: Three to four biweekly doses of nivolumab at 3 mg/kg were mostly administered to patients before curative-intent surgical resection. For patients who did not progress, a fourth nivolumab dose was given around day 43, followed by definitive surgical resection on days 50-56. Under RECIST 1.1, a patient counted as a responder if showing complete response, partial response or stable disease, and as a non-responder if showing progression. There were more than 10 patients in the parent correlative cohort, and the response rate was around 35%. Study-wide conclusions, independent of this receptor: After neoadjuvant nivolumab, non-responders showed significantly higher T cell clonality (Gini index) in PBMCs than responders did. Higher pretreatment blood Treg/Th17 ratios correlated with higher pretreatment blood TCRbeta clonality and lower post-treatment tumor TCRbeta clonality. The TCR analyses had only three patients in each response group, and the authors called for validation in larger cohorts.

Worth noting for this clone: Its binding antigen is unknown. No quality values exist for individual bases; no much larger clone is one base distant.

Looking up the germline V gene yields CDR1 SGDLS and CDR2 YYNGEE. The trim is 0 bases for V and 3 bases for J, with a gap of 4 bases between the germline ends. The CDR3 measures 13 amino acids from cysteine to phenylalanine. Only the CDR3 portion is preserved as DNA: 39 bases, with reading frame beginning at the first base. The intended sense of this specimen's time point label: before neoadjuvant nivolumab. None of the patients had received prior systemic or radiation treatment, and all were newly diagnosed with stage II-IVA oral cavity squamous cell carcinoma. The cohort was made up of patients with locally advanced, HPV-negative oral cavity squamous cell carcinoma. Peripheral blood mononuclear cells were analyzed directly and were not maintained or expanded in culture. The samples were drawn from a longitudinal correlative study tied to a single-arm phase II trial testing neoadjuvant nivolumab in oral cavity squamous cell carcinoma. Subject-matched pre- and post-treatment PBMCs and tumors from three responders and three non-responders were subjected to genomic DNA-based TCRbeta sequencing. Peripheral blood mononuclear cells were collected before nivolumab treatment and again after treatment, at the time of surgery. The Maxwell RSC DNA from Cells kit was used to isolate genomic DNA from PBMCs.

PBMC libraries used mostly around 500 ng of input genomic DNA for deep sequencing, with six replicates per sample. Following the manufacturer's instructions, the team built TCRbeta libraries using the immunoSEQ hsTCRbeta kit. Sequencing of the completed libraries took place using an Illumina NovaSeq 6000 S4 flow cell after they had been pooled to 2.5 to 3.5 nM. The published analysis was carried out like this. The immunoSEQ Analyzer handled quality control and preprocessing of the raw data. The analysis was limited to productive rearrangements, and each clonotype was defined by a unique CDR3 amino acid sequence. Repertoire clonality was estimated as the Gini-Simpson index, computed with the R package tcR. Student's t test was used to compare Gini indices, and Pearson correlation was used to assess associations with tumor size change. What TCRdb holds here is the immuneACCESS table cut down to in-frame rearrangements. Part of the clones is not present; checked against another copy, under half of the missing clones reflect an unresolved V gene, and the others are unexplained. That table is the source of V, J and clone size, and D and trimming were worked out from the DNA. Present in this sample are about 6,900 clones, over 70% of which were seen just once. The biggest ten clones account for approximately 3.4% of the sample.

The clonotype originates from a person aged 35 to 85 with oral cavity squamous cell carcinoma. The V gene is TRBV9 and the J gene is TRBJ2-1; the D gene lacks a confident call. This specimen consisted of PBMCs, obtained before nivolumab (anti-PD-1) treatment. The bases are TGTGCCAGCAGCGTAGGGGACTACAATGAGCAGTTCTTC. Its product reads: CASSVGDYNEQFF. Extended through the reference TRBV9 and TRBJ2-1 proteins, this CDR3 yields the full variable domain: DSGVTQTPKHLITATGQRVTLRCSPRSGDLSVYWYQQSLDQGLQFLIQYYNGEERAKGNILERFSAQQFPDLHSELNLSSLELGDSALYFCASSVGDYNEQFFGPGTRLTVL.